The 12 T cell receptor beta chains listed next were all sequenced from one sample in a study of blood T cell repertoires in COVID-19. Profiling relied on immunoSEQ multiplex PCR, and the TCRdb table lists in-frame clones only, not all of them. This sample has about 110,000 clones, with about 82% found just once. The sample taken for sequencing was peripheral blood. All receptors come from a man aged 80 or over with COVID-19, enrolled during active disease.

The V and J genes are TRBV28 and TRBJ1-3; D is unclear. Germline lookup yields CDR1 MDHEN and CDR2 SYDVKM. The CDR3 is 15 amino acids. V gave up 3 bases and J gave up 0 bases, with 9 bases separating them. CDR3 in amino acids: CASSFGGYSGNTIYF. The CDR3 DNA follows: TGTGCCAGCAGTTTTGGCGGATACTCTGGAAACACCATATATTTT. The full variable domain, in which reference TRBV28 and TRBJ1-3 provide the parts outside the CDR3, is DVKVTQSSRYLVKRTGEKVFLECVQDMDHENMFWYRQDPGLGLRLIYFSYDVKMKEKGDIPEGYSVSREKKERFSLILESASTNQTSMYLCASSFGGYSGNTIYFGEGSWLTVV.

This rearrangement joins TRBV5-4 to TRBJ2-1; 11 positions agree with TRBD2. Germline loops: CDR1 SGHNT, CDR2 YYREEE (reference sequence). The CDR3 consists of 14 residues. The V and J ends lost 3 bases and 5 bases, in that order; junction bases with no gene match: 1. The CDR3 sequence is CASSSTSGDNEQFF. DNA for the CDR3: TGTGCCAGCAGCTCGACTAGCGGGGACAATGAGCAGTTCTTC.

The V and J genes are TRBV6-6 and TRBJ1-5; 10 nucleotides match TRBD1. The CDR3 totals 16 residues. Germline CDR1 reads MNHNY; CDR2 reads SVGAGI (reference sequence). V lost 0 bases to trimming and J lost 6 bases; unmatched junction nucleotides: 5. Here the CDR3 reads CASSYSGTGEGQPQHF. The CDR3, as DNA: TGTGCCAGCAGTTACTCGGGGACAGGGGAGGGTCAGCCCCAGCATTTT.

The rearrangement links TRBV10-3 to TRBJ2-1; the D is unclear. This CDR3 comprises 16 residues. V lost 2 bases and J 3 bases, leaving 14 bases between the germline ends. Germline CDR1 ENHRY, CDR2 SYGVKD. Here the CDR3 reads CAISEGRLQFYNEQFF. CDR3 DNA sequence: TGTGCCATCAGTGAGGGGCGTCTACAATTCTACAATGAGCAGTTCTTC.

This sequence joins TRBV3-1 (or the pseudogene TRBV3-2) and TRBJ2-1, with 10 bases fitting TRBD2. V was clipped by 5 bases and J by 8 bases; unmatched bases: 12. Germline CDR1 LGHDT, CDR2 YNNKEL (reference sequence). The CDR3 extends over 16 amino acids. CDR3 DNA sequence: TGTGCCAGCAGCTCCCCGCTGCTAGCGGGAGTGCATGAGCAGTTCTTC. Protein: CASSSPLLAGVHEQFF.

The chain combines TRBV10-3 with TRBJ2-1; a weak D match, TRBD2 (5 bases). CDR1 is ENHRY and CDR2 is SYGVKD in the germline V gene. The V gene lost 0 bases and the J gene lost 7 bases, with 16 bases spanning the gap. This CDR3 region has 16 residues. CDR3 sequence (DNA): TGTGCCATCAGTGAGTCACGAGGGCAGTACATGAATGAGCAGTTCTTC. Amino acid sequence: CAISESRGQYMNEQFF.

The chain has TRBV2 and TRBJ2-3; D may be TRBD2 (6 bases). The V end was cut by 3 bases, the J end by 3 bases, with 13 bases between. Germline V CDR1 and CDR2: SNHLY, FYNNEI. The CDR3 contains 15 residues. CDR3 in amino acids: CASSDYAGITDTQYF. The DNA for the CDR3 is TGTGCCAGCAGTGATTATGCGGGAATAACAGATACGCAGTATTTT.

CDR3 protein: CASSNRGVVYSPLHF. The CDR3, as DNA: TGTGCCAGCAGCAACAGGGGGGTAGTATATTCACCCCTCCACTTT. V usage is TRBV14 and J usage is TRBJ1-6; TRBD1 matches at 8 bases. CDR1 SGHDN and CDR2 FVKESK come from the germline V gene. This CDR3 has 15 residues. Trimming cost V 5 bases and J 8 bases; bases outside gene matches: 8.

CDR3 residues: CASMGQNSYEQYF. In nucleotides, the CDR3 is TGTGCCAGCATGGGACAGAACTCCTACGAGCAGTACTTC. The genes are TRBV27 and TRBJ2-7; 7 nucleotides match TRBD1. With 7 bases clipped from V and 0 bases from J, the junction kept 3 bases outside the gene matches. CDR3 length equals 13 residues. Germline CDR1 and CDR2: MNHEY and SMNVEV (reference sequence).

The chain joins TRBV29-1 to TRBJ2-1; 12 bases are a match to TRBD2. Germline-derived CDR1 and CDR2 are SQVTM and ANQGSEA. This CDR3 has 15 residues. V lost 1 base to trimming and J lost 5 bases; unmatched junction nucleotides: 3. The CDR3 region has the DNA TGCAGCGTTGAAGGGACTAGCGGGGTGAACAATGAGCAGTTCTTC. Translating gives CSVEGTSGVNNEQFF.

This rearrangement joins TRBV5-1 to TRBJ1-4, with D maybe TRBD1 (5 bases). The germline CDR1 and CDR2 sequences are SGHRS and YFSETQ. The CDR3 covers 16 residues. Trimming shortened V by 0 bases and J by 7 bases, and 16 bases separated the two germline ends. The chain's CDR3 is CASSLGPGGVGEKLFF. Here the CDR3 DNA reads TGCGCCAGCAGCTTGGGCCCGGGGGGTGTCGGTGAAAAACTGTTTTTT.

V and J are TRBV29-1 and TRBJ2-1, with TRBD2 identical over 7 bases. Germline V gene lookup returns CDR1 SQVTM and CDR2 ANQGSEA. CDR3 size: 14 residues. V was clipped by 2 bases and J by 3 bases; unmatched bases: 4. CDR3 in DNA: TGCAGCGTTGAACCGCGGGACTACTACAATGAGCAGTTCTTC. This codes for CSVEPRDYYNEQFF.